This T cell receptor beta chain is from a study of blood T cell repertoires in COVID-19. In the study's own analysis: Reference gene primers were amplified, and this amplification served to estimate nucleated cell counts. The data were produced by immunoSEQ multiplex PCR, yet TCRdb's version contains in-frame clones alone and is incomplete. V, J and clone size derive from that table, while D and trimming were established from the DNA sequence. The sample has 250,000 to 300,000 clones; roughly 88% are singletons. The CDR3 spans 15 residues. Germline values: CDR1 MNHEY, CDR2 SMNVEV (reference sequence). V lost 4 bases and J 7 bases, leaving 16 bases between the germline ends.

This chain links TRBV27 with TRBJ1-4, with D tentatively TRBD1 (6 bases). The sequence was collected from a woman aged 45-65 years who had recovered from COVID-19. Material for sequencing was PBMCs or T cells enriched from blood (not recorded which). The chain's CDR3 is CASSWSGTRSEKLFF. In DNA form, the CDR3 reads TGTGCCAGCAGTTGGTCCGGGACACGGAGTGAAAAACTGTTTTTT.